A selection of T cell receptor beta chains follows, all from one sample in a study of identical twins. TCRdb analysed the 5' RACE reads with MiXCR anew, one entry per CDR3 protein. Here the sample spans 750,000 to 950,000 distinct CDR3 sequences, 10% to 15% being singletons. These data also featured in a second study, about yellow fever vaccine responses in identical twins.

The specimen was PBMCs. The receptors stem from a young woman in good health. Each CDR3 is given with its conserved first and last residue. A D gene is named only where the DNA matches it firmly. A row's size may be missing; if present it is once, few, many or a size class.

J,size,V,length,D,CDR3,DNA
TRBJ1-2,many,TRBV5-1,13,NA,CASSLLGNYGYTF,TGTGCCAGCAGTTTATTGGGGAACTATGGCTACACCTTC
TRBJ1-4,few,TRBV12-3/TRBV12-4,14,TRBD1,CASSGTAYNEKLFF,TGTGCCAGCAGTGGGACAGCTTATAATGAAAAACTGTTTTTT
TRBJ2-2,few,TRBV29-1,13,TRBD2,CSGAGGDTGELFF,TGCAGCGGGGCGGGGGGCGACACCGGGGAGCTGTTTTTT
TRBJ2-7,NA,TRBV12-3/TRBV12-4,14,TRBD2,CASSLWTSDYEQYF,TGTGCCAGCAGTTTATGGACTAGCGACTACGAGCAGTACTTC
TRBJ1-1,few,TRBV20-1,14,TRBD1,CSAKGRDRVTEAFF,TGCAGTGCTAAGGGGCGGGACAGGGTAACTGAAGCTTTCTTT
TRBJ2-1,many,TRBV5-1,14,TRBD1,CASSLRQGVYEQFF,TGCGCCAGCAGCTTGCGACAGGGGGTTTATGAGCAGTTCTTC
TRBJ2-3,NA,TRBV29-1,14,NA,CSVEGEGGADTQYF,TGCAGCGTTGAAGGAGAAGGAGGGGCAGATACGCAGTATTTT
TRBJ2-3,NA,TRBV20-1,14,NA,CSARDSKPTDTQYF,TGCAGTGCTAGAGATTCGAAGCCCACAGATACGCAGTATTTT
TRBJ2-3,NA,TRBV7-2,21,NA,CASSLARVLGRDPNSTDTQYF,TGTGCCAGCAGCTTAGCTCGCGTCTTAGGAAGGGACCCCAATAGCACAGATACGCAGTATTTT
TRBJ1-5,few,TRBV5-8,15,NA,CASSLGYSLNQPQHF,TGTGCCAGCAGCTTGGGTTACTCTTTAAATCAGCCCCAGCATTTT
TRBJ2-5,NA,TRBV28,17,NA,CASSSYSSGRLQETQYF,TGTGCCAGCAGTTCCTACTCCTCGGGACGGCTCCAAGAGACCCAGTACTTC
TRBJ2-1,NA,TRBV24-1,17,TRBD2,CATSDRGLADRYNEQFF,TGTGCCACCAGTGATCGGGGACTAGCGGACAGATACAATGAGCAGTTCTTC
TRBJ2-1,many,TRBV2,14,TRBD1,CASSPTGGGSEQFF,TGTGCCAGCAGTCCCACAGGGGGCGGTTCTGAGCAGTTCTTC
TRBJ2-3,NA,TRBV24-1,14,NA,CATSDTRSTDTQYF,TGTGCCACCAGTGATACCCGAAGCACAGATACGCAGTATTTT
TRBJ1-2,NA,TRBV12-3/TRBV12-4,14,NA,CACTSGTVNYGYTF,TGTGCCTGCACCTCCGGGACGGTTAACTATGGCTACACCTTC
TRBJ2-3,many,TRBV7-3,17,NA,CASSLGGMGFGTDTQYF,TGTGCCAGCAGCTTAGGCGGGATGGGGTTCGGCACAGATACGCAGTATTTT
TRBJ2-1,few,TRBV3-1,17,TRBD1,CASSQESPTGPGIGQFF,TGTGCCAGCAGCCAAGAAAGCCCGACAGGGCCAGGAATAGGGCAGTTCTTC
TRBJ2-1,few,TRBV9,16,TRBD2,CASSVPPSGRNNEQFF,TGTGCCAGCAGCGTACCCCCTAGCGGGAGAAACAATGAGCAGTTCTTC
TRBJ2-3,NA,TRBV4-1,15,NA,CASSQVGTPWDTQYF,TGCGCCAGCAGCCAAGTCGGAACACCGTGGGATACGCAGTATTTT
TRBJ1-2,NA,TRBV15,15,NA,CATSRDKQLSHGYTF,TGTGCCACCAGCAGAGATAAACAATTGAGTCATGGCTACACCTTC
TRBJ2-1,few,TRBV5-1,14,NA,CASSGGGGDNEQFF,TGCGCCAGCAGCGGGGGTGGGGGAGACAATGAGCAGTTCTTC
TRBJ1-5,NA,TRBV28,12,NA,CASGDPPQAQHF,TGTGCCAGCGGAGACCCGCCCCAGGCCCAGCATTTT
TRBJ1-6,NA,TRBV6-1,16,NA,CASSEVVSRANSPLHF,TGTGCCAGCAGTGAAGTGGTCAGCCGGGCCAATTCACCCCTCCACTTT
TRBJ1-1,few,TRBV12-3/TRBV12-4,14,NA,CASSWRGSNTEAFF,TGTGCCAGCAGTTGGAGGGGCAGCAACACTGAAGCTTTCTTT
TRBJ2-3,few,TRBV29-1,14,NA,CTTRGLDAPDTQYF,TGCACCACCCGGGGGTTAGACGCCCCAGATACGCAGTATTTT
TRBJ2-3,many,TRBV12-3/TRBV12-4,16,TRBD2,CASSWNSGRGTDTQYF,TGTGCCAGCAGTTGGAATAGCGGGAGGGGGACAGATACGCAGTATTTT
TRBJ2-5,NA,TRBV10-3,12,NA,CTIGGSGETQYF,TGTACCATCGGGGGCTCGGGAGAGACCCAGTACTTC
TRBJ1-1,few,TRBV13,17,TRBD1,CASSLDAQGGDVTEAFF,TGTGCCAGCAGCTTGGACGCACAGGGGGGCGATGTCACTGAAGCTTTCTTT
TRBJ2-2,few,TRBV20-1,14,NA,CSARLDFNTGELFF,TGCAGTGCTCGACTCGACTTTAACACCGGGGAGCTGTTTTTT
TRBJ2-1,NA,TRBV20-1,15,TRBD2,CSAPRLAGGTFEQFF,TGCAGTGCCCCGAGACTAGCGGGAGGGACTTTTGAGCAGTTCTTC
TRBJ2-5,many,TRBV20-1,16,TRBD2,CSARDIRGGDQETQYF,TGCAGTGCTAGAGATATTCGGGGGGGGGATCAAGAGACCCAGTACTTC
TRBJ1-1,NA,TRBV4-1,12,NA,CASSQDRRRAFF,TGCGCCAGCAGCCAAGATCGACGGAGGGCTTTCTTT
TRBJ2-7,NA,TRBV12-5,17,TRBD1,CASGSGTGPQTTYEQYF,TGTGCTAGTGGTTCTGGGACAGGACCCCAAACAACCTACGAGCAGTACTTC
TRBJ1-5,NA,TRBV12-3/TRBV12-4,15,NA,CASSRGSLSNQPQHF,TGTGCCAGCAGCCGCGGGTCATTGAGCAATCAGCCCCAGCATTTT
TRBJ2-3,NA,TRBV9,15,NA,CASSVRGSGTDTQYF,TGTGCCAGCAGCGTTAGGGGGAGTGGGACAGATACGCAGTATTTT
TRBJ2-7,few,TRBV5-1,19,TRBD1,CASSPPDRGPGLANYEQYF,TGCGCCAGCAGCCCCCCGGACAGGGGGCCGGGGCTAGCGAACTACGAGCAGTACTTC
TRBJ2-5,NA,TRBV6-1,14,TRBD2,CASRDYTFQETQYF,TGTGCCAGCCGGGACTACACATTTCAAGAGACCCAGTACTTC
TRBJ1-1,many,TRBV10-3,13,NA,CAITPGPNTEAFF,TGTGCCATCACCCCCGGACCGAACACTGAAGCTTTCTTT
TRBJ1-4,NA,TRBV12-5,11,NA,CASGLGMPTGF,TGTGCTAGTGGTTTGGGAATGCCGACGGGATTT
TRBJ2-6,NA,TRBV6-1,16,TRBD1,CASSTTGGAGANVLTF,TGTGCCAGCAGTACCACAGGGGGCGCTGGGGCCAACGTCCTGACTTTC
TRBJ2-1,NA,TRBV7-3,16,TRBD2,CASSLMGGRALNEQFF,TGTGCCAGCAGCTTAATGGGCGGGAGGGCATTGAATGAGCAGTTCTTC
TRBJ2-2,NA,TRBV20-1,11,NA,CSAEGTGELFF,TGCAGTGCTGAGGGCACCGGGGAGCTGTTTTTT
TRBJ2-3,NA,TRBV5-1,15,TRBD2,CASRFISGRADTQYF,TGCGCCAGCAGATTTATAAGCGGGAGGGCCGATACGCAGTATTTT
TRBJ2-7,NA,TRBV11-2,15,TRBD1,CASSHRTGGSYEQYF,TGTGCCAGCAGCCATCGGACAGGGGGCTCCTACGAGCAGTACTTC
TRBJ2-5,many,TRBV5-1,14,NA,CASSVSGGPETQYF,TGCGCCAGCAGCGTATCAGGAGGTCCAGAGACCCAGTACTTC
TRBJ2-1,NA,TRBV5-1,21,NA,CASSFSWLGSVGGLSYNEQFF,TGCGCCAGCAGCTTCTCCTGGCTGGGCAGTGTGGGGGGTTTGTCCTACAATGAGCAGTTCTTC